This T cell receptor (beta chain) was obtained from a study of breast tumors, draining lymph nodes, adjacent tissues (dated by TCRdb to about 2016). For the study in its entirety: Breast cancer patients provided tumor, adjacent nontumor tissue and axillary lymph nodes, and the study compared the TCR beta repertoires across these three sources. The study was designed to assess the relationships and possible T-cell exchange between tumor, surrounding tissue and draining lymph node repertoires in human breast cancer. Results and caveats for the whole study, not just this receptor: Tumor and nontumor tissue repertoires were significantly more similar in luminal-like than in basal-like breast cancer. T-cell repertoire diversity in tumors was found to be lower than in lymph nodes but higher than in nontumor tissue, and preferential V and J gene usage was observed. The study presented the conclusion that tumor T cells originate in lymph nodes as consistent with a hypothesis, not as something directly demonstrated. The data were considered consistent with most tumor T cells being derived from the lymph node and subsequently expanding within tumor tissue.

Lymph node samples came from the axillary draining lymph nodes of breast cancer patients. Clipping removes 6 bases from V and 5 bases from J, with 10 as the unmatched junction base count. The cysteine opens and the phenylalanine closes a CDR3 of 14 amino acids. Only the CDR3 region is kept as DNA, spanning 42 bases read in frame from base 1. The germline V gene yields SGHRS for CDR1 and YFSETQ for CDR2. Sequencing took place on an Illumina HiSeq 2000. TCR beta chain libraries were generated by multiplex PCR amplification. The amplified TCR beta chain products were analyzed by high-throughput sequencing. TCRdb cleaned the public reads at Q25 with fastp, built clones with MiXCR and kept in-frame beta chains. Rows are unified per CDR3 protein, each entry keeping the most common DNA and genes. The sample table contains under 250,000 distinct CDR3 sequences; only one count was recorded for about 30% of them. Over 1.1% of the sample lies in the top ten.

On this clonotype: The specificity of this receptor is unknown. Base qualities were left out, and no much larger clone turns up one base away.

Input material: axillary lymph node tissue. This clonotype was obtained from a female donor with breast cancer. Some clones in this sample may be carry-over from other donors' samples. Recombination joined TRBV5-1 with TRBJ1-1; 7 middle bases align to TRBD1. The CDR3 is CASTRQRGQTEAFF. The nucleotide sequence is given as TGCGCCAGCACCCGGCAGCGGGGACAGACTGAAGCTTTCTTT.